These 15 T cell receptor beta chains came from one sample sequenced in a study of long-term antiretroviral therapy in people with HIV. Samples were assayed with immunoSEQ v3.0 at survey level. Generated by immunoSEQ multiplex PCR, the TCRdb table keeps only in-frame clones and is missing some. The sample lists tens of thousands of clones, about 95% seen once, with 6.5% to 10% in the top ten. The specimen comprised unsorted PBMCs, sampled 6 to 6.5 years after starting antiretroviral therapy. The receptors derive from a man under 40 with HIV.

The chain couples TRBV9 to TRBJ2-1; D not resolved. The germline V gene has CDR1 SGDLS and CDR2 YYNGEE. The CDR3 extends over 13 amino acids. The V end lost 2 bases, the J end lost 5 bases, and 8 bases lay between the germline ends. The CDR3 is CASSVQQDNEQFF. The CDR3 bases are TGTGCCAGCAGCGTTCAGCAGGACAATGAGCAGTTCTTC.

This clone was observed a single time. The chain recombines TRBV11-3 with TRBJ2-1, with 14 bases matching TRBD2. The V segment lost 0 bases and the J segment 7 bases; nucleotides outside the gene matches: 8. The CDR3 length is 18 residues. The germline V gene encodes CDR1 SGHNT and CDR2 YENEEA. Here the CDR3 DNA reads TGTGCCAGCAGCTTAGACCACGGGACTAGCGGGAGAGAGAATGAGCAGTTCTTC. Amino acids: CASSLDHGTSGRENEQFF.

The chain uses TRBV5-4 and TRBJ2-3, with a possible D match to TRBD1 (5 bases). The length of the CDR3 is 15 residues. V was cut by 6 bases and J by 0 bases, with 14 bases left in between. The germline CDR1 and CDR2 sequences are SGHNT and YYREEE (reference sequence). The CDR3 reads CASTLPSGSTDTQYF. CDR3 DNA sequence: TGTGCCAGCACCCTCCCGTCAGGGAGCACAGATACGCAGTATTTT.

The rearrangement links TRBV5-8 to TRBJ1-4, with D possibly TRBD1 on 5 matching bases. This CDR3 contains 16 residues. V shed 5 bases and J shed 1 base, with 15 bases lying between them. From germline, CDR1 is SGHTS and CDR2 YDEGEE. The CDR3, as DNA: TGTGCCAGCAGTTGGGTTACAGGAAGAACTAATGAAAAACTGTTTTTT. It encodes CASSWVTGRTNEKLFF.

This clone was detected only once. The chain recombines TRBV6-6 with TRBJ2-7; D gene uncertain. Per germline, CDR1 MNHNY and CDR2 SVGAGI (reference sequence). This CDR3 has 11 amino acids. V dropped 8 bases and J dropped 4 bases, with 9 bases sitting between them. The CDR3 DNA follows: TGTGCCAGCTGGGCACCTTACGAGCAGTACTTC. Amino acids: CASWAPYEQYF.

V and J are TRBV2 and TRBJ1-1, with TRBD1 as a possible D gene (6 bases). Germline V gives CDR1 SNHLY, CDR2 FYNNEI. V gave up 6 bases and J gave up 0 bases, with 8 bases separating them. The CDR3 is 13 amino acids. CDR3 in amino acids: CASSPGVNTEAFF. DNA of the CDR3: TGTGCCAGCAGCCCAGGGGTGAACACTGAAGCTTTCTTT.

The chain has TRBV7-8 and TRBJ2-6; D not certain. V shed 3 bases and J shed 0 bases, with 0 bases lying between them. Looked up from germline, CDR1 is SGHVS and CDR2 is FQNEAQ. CDR3 size: 13 residues. Here the CDR3 reads CASSFSGANVLTF. The CDR3 coding sequence is TGTGCCAGCAGCTTCTCTGGGGCCAACGTCCTGACTTTC.

This chain uses TRBV30 with TRBJ2-2; 12 positions agree with TRBD2. Losses at the gene ends were 3 bases for V and 8 bases for J; bases not matched to a gene: 7. This CDR3 is 15 amino acids long. The germline gives CDR1 GTSNPN, CDR2 SVGIG (reference sequence). CDR3 DNA: TGTGCCTGGAGAGCTAGCGGGAGGGCCCGGGGGGAGCTGTTTTTT. This codes for CAWRASGRARGELFF.

The chain employs TRBV6-1 and TRBJ2-7; TRBD2 agrees at 10 bases. Trimming cost V 2 bases and J 6 bases; bases outside gene matches: 7. Germline lookup yields CDR1 MNHNS and CDR2 SASEGT. The CDR3 length is 15 residues. This CDR3 reads CASSELSGRAAEQYF. The CDR3 DNA is TGTGCCAGCAGTGAATTGAGCGGGAGGGCCGCCGAGCAGTACTTC.

This chain uses TRBV7-2 with TRBJ2-5, with D unresolved. V lost 2 bases and J lost 0, with 7 bases in between. Per germline, CDR1 SGHTA and CDR2 FQGNSA. This CDR3 contains 14 residues. CDR3 loop: CASSLNPDQETQYF. The CDR3 DNA follows: TGTGCCAGCAGCTTAAACCCGGACCAAGAGACCCAGTACTTC.

The chain is built from TRBV6-6 and TRBJ2-3; 14 positions agree with TRBD2. J gave up 6 bases and V 5 bases, and 7 bases lay outside the gene matches. Germline V gene lookup returns CDR1 MNHNY and CDR2 SVGAGI (reference sequence). The CDR3 extends over 16 amino acids. The CDR3 DNA reads as TGTGCCAGCAGTACAGCGGGACTAGCGGGAGAGGATACGCAGTATTTT. Translated, it gives CASSTAGLAGEDTQYF.

The rearrangement links TRBV5-1 to TRBJ2-3; possibly TRBD1 or TRBD2 for D (5 bases each). V lost 1 base and J lost 2, with 14 bases in between. The CDR3 consists of 16 residues. The germline CDR1 and CDR2 sequences are SGHRS and YFSETQ. CDR3 DNA: TGCGCCAGCAGCTTGTTAGGGACGACAGACACAGATACGCAGTATTTT. This translates into CASSLLGTTDTDTQYF.

V usage is TRBV30 and J usage is TRBJ2-6; no reliable D call. V lost 0 bases to trimming and J lost 0 bases, with 15 bases between them. Germline V gene lookup returns CDR1 GTSNPN and CDR2 SVGIG (reference sequence). The CDR3 extends over 18 amino acids. CDR3 bases: TGTGCCTGGAGTGTGCCAATTTTGTCCCGCTCTGGGGCCAACGTCCTGACTTTC. It is translated as CAWSVPILSRSGANVLTF.

The V and J genes are TRBV11-2 and TRBJ1-1; the D gene is possibly TRBD1 (6 bases). V lost 1 base, J lost 0 bases, and 9 bases lay in between. Germline V CDR1 and CDR2: SGHAT, FQNNGV. This CDR3 comprises 15 residues. DNA for the CDR3: TGTGCCAGCAGCTTAGTTCAGGGGATGAACACTGAAGCTTTCTTT. Its translation is CASSLVQGMNTEAFF.

This chain connects TRBV27 to TRBJ2-7, with D unclear. The germline V gene has CDR1 MNHEY and CDR2 SMNVEV (reference sequence). The CDR3 runs to 12 residues. V shed 5 bases and J shed 6 bases, with 11 bases lying between them. The CDR3, as DNA: TGTGCCAGCAGTGTCGCAGGCGGCGAGCAGTACTTC. Its translation: CASSVAGGEQYF.